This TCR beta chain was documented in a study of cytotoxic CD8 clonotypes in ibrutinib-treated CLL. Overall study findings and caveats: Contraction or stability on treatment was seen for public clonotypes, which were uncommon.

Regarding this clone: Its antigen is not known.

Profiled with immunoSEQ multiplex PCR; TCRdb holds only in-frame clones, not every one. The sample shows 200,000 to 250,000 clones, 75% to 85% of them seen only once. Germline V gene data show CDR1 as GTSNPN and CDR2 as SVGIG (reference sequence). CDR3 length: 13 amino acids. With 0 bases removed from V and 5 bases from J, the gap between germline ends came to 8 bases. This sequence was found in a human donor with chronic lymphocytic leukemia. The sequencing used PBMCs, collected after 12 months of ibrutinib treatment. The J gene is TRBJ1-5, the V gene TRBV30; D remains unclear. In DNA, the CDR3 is TGTGCCTGGAGTGTAAATAGTGATCAGCCCCAGCATTTT. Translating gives CAWSVNSDQPQHF.